This T cell receptor (beta chain) appears in the sequencing data of a study of blood T cells in healthy people across ages. Using a J-beta primer mix together with a sample-barcoded 5' primer, a second PCR was run for roughly 6 to 12 cycles. Each CDR3 protein gets one entry after TCRdb re-called the 5' RACE reads with MiXCR. The table lists 780,000 or so distinct CDR3 sequences, approximately 53% of them singletons. The sample, 7.5 to 10 milliliters of peripheral blood, was drawn from each donor. Worth noting for this clonotype: Its antigen is unidentified.

Trimming took 3 bases from V and 6 from J, leaving 6 bases between them. Germline V lookup: CDR1 MNHEY, CDR2 SMNVEV (reference sequence). CDR3 length: 13 residues. Study results and caveats: Older individuals had lower TCR beta diversity per million T cells (the decline was roughly linear).

Sample: blood. This receptor was identified in a man aged 40-55 years in good health. The V call is TRBV27, the J call TRBJ1-6; D is uncertain. CDR3 DNA: TGTGCCAGCAGTTTTTACCGTAATTCACCCCTCCACTTT. This gives the protein CASSFYRNSPLHF.